Following are 20 T cell receptor beta chains from one sample sequenced in a study of regulatory T cells in long-lasting Graves disease. The sample's time point: newly diagnosed GD, antithyroid drugs for less than 3 months. RNA from PBMCs was the source of the TCR library. Both iRepertoire HTBI primers and Arm-PCR of CDR3 regions were used to build the TCR beta libraries. Each CDR3 protein is one row after TCRdb ran MiXCR on the multiplex PCR reads. Altogether approximately 360,000 distinct CDR3 sequences are present, about an eighth being singletons, with the ten largest covering under 20%. The data also belong to a second study, concerning T cells in Graves' hyperthyroidism and ophthalmopathy.

This material consisted of peripheral blood mononuclear cells (PBMCs), taken at new diagnosis, from a patient treated with antithyroid drugs. The receptors were sampled from a woman younger than 35 with Graves disease.

This clonotype was recorded many times. V usage is TRBV7-2 and J usage is TRBJ1-1; a weak D match, TRBD1 (6 bases). Germline CDR1 SGHTA, CDR2 FQGNSA. The germline V and J ends were trimmed by 1 base and 3 bases, with 9 bases remaining between them. This CDR3 region has 14 residues. This chain's CDR3 is CASSLDRVDTEAFF. The CDR3 bases are TGTGCCAGCAGCTTAGACAGGGTGGACACTGAAGCTTTCTTT.

In this sample, this clonotype turned up many times. This sequence joins TRBV12-3 or TRBV12-4 and TRBJ1-4; D not certain. The CDR3 has 15 residues. The V end lost 6 bases, the J end lost 8 bases, and 19 bases lay between the germline ends. The CDR3 DNA follows: TGTGCCAGCAGCACCATTGGCCGCGTCCAAGAAAAACTGTTTTTT. The encoded protein is CASSTIGRVQEKLFF.

V and J are TRBV18 and TRBJ2-7; TRBD2 might be the D (6 bases). The CDR3 consists of 15 residues. The V gene lost 6 bases and the J gene lost 3 bases, with 18 bases spanning the gap. CDR1 KGHSH and CDR2 LQKENI come from the germline V gene. The CDR3, as DNA: TGTGCCAGCTCCCCTTCTCCTAGCGTGAACTACGAGCAGTACTTC. As protein: CASSPSPSVNYEQYF.

This clonotype has only a few counts. The genes are TRBV9 and TRBJ2-5; D may be TRBD2 (5 bases). Trimming took off 4 bases at V and 5 bases at J, with 12 bases between the two ends. The germline V gene encodes CDR1 SGDLS and CDR2 YYNGEE. The CDR3 extends over 13 amino acids. The CDR3 is CASSRTGGETQYF. For the CDR3, the DNA is TGTGCCAGCAGCCGGACCGGCGGGGAGACCCAGTACTTC.

This clonotype was detected only a few times. A read error is possible here, since a much larger clone lies one base away. The CDR3 nucleotides read TGTGCCAGCAGCTCACCTCGGATAGCGCCGTGGTACTTC. Encoded protein: CASSSPRIAPWYF. The chain has TRBV7-2 and TRBJ2-7; tentatively, D is TRBD2 (5 bases). Germline lookup yields CDR1 SGHTA and CDR2 FQGNSA. CDR3 size: 13 residues. V was cut by 4 bases and J by 12 bases, with 19 bases left in between.

In its sample, this clonotype was seen a few times. This chain links TRBV6-2 or TRBV6-3 with TRBJ2-3; a weak D match, TRBD2 (5 bases). With 7 bases removed from V and 0 bases from J, the gap between germline ends came to 26 bases. Germline V gives CDR1 MNHEY, CDR2 SVGEGT. The CDR3 extends over 19 amino acids. This CDR3 is CASTRRKRTEVSSTDTQYF. The CDR3 DNA sequence: TGTGCCAGCACGAGGCGGAAACGGACGGAGGTCTCTAGCACAGATACGCAGTATTTT.

The chain has TRBV25-1 and TRBJ2-7, with D possibly TRBD2 on 6 matching bases. The CDR3 is made up of 13 amino acids. The V end was cut by 1 base, the J end by 3 bases, with 7 bases between. CDR1 and CDR2 (germline): MGHDK, SYGVNS. The CDR3 DNA sequence: TGTGCCAGCAGTGAATGGGGGGACTACGAGCAGTACTTC. It is translated as CASSEWGDYEQYF.

There are many counts of this clonotype. The chain couples TRBV12-3 or TRBV12-4 to TRBJ2-1; 10 bases map to TRBD2. This CDR3 contains 17 residues. Unmatched junction bases numbered 13, after V lost 7 bases and J lost 4 bases. CDR3: CASTPTGTSAHYNEQFF. CDR3 DNA sequence: TGTGCCAGCACCCCTACCGGGACTAGCGCCCATTACAATGAGCAGTTCTTC.

This clonotype was recorded many times. The rearrangement uses TRBV27 and TRBJ2-1; no firm D call. The CDR3 has 19 amino acids. V gave up 5 bases and J gave up 0 bases, with 23 bases separating them. Germline CDR1 is MNHEY and CDR2 is SMNVEV (reference sequence). CDR3 bases: TGTGCCAGCAGTCCCTACAGCCCCAGGATAGCTTTCTCCTACAATGAGCAGTTCTTC. Translated: CASSPYSPRIAFSYNEQFF.

V usage is TRBV4-2 and J usage is TRBJ2-2; D perhaps matches TRBD1 (6 bases). V was cut by 2 bases and J by 1 base, with 11 bases left in between. CDR3 length: 16 amino acids. Germline V gives CDR1 LGHNA, CDR2 YNFKEQ. CDR3 amino acids: CASSQRTGQNTGELFF. CDR3 nucleotides: TGTGCCAGCAGCCAAAGAACGGGACAGAACACCGGGGAGCTGTTTTTT.

This clonotype showed up many times. The V and J genes are TRBV4-3 and TRBJ2-5; TRBD1 might be the D (5 bases). Trimming stripped 4 bases from V and 5 bases from J, with 17 bases between. This CDR3 comprises 15 residues. CDR1 LGHNA and CDR2 YSLEER come from the germline V gene. The CDR3 coding sequence is TGCGCCAGCAGCCCAAGGGGTGGTAGATCGGAGACCCAGTACTTC. This sequence encodes CASSPRGGRSETQYF.

This clonotype has a count of ten or more. This chain uses TRBV20-1 with TRBJ1-1; TRBD1 matches at 7 bases. Germline assignment: CDR1 DFQATT and CDR2 SNEGSKA (reference sequence). V lost 4 bases to trimming and J lost 0 bases; unmatched junction nucleotides: 8. The CDR3 contains 15 residues. DNA for the CDR3: TGCAGTGCTAAGGTGGGGACAGACATGAACACTGAAGCTTTCTTT. Residues: CSAKVGTDMNTEAFF.

This clonotype was seen repeatedly, ten times or more. The chain joins TRBV12-3 or TRBV12-4 to TRBJ1-2; D is possibly TRBD1 (6 bases). This CDR3 is built from 17 residues. Trimming cost V 0 bases and J 6 bases, with 20 bases left between them. The CDR3 reads CASSLAWDTHPEDGYTF. Written as DNA, the CDR3 is TGTGCCAGCAGTTTAGCTTGGGACACTCACCCTGAGGATGGCTACACCTTC.

This clonotype was recorded at least ten times. This chain connects TRBV10-3 to TRBJ1-1; D remains unclear. V gave up 10 bases and J gave up 3 bases, with 9 bases separating them. The V gene's germline CDR1 is ENHRY and CDR2 SYGVKD. The length of the CDR3 is 11 residues. DNA for the CDR3: TGTGCCACGCTCCGAGACACTGAAGCTTTCTTT. Protein sequence: CATLRDTEAFF.

The rearrangement uses TRBV28 and TRBJ2-1, with TRBD2 matching over 8 bases. The germline CDR1 and CDR2 sequences are MDHEN and SYDVKM. Trimming cost V 7 bases and J 8 bases; bases outside gene matches: 19. CDR3 length: 17 residues. CDR3 nucleotides: TGTGCCAGCATACCACCCGGGACTAGAGTTTATTTCGATGAGCAGTTCTTC. Translating gives CASIPPGTRVYFDEQFF.

This clonotype showed up many times. The chain is built from TRBV7-3 and TRBJ2-5, with TRBD2 matching 8 bases. J was trimmed by 4 bases and V by 3 bases; bases with no gene match: 10. The CDR3 is made up of 16 amino acids. CDR1 and CDR2 (germline): SGHTA, FQGTGA. CDR3 amino acids: CASSFEAGVFAETQYF. The CDR3 coding sequence is TGTGCCAGCAGCTTCGAAGCGGGAGTCTTTGCAGAGACCCAGTACTTC.

This clonotype has a count of ten or more. The chain recombines TRBV18 with TRBJ1-3; D remains unclear. V lost 5 bases and J lost 0, with 8 bases in between. The CDR3 extends over 14 amino acids. The germline V gene encodes CDR1 KGHSH and CDR2 LQKENI. The CDR3 loop is CASSTGHSGNTIYF. CDR3 coding DNA: TGTGCCAGCTCAACCGGCCACTCTGGAAACACCATATATTTT. Filled out from reference TRBV18 and TRBJ1-3, the complete variable domain reads NAGVMQNPRHLVRRRGQEARLRCSPMKGHSHVYWYRQLPEEGLKFMVYLQKENIIDESGMPKERFSAEFPKEGPSILRIQQVVRGDSAAYFCASSTGHSGNTIYFGEGSWLTVV.

This rearrangement joins TRBV5-4 to TRBJ2-1, with D unresolved. Trimming removed 1 base from V and 7 bases from J, with 12 bases in between. This CDR3 region has 14 residues. CDR1 and CDR2 (germline): SGHNT, YYREEE (reference sequence). The CDR3 DNA sequence: TGTGCCAGCAGCTTGTCCAGGCAATTGAATGAGCAGTTCTTC. Residues: CASSLSRQLNEQFF.

This clonotype was seen ten or more times. The chain couples TRBV11-2 to TRBJ2-3, with D maybe TRBD1 (6 bases). Germline CDR1 reads SGHAT; CDR2 reads FQNNGV. V was cut by 5 bases and J by 4 bases, with 13 bases left in between. This CDR3 has 14 residues. In DNA form, the CDR3 reads TGTGCCAGCAGCCCTGGGGGCTCCTCAGATACGCAGTATTTT. Its translation is CASSPGGSSDTQYF.

In this sample, this clonotype turned up many times. The chain joins TRBV18 to TRBJ2-3, with D unresolved. In germline, CDR1 is KGHSH, CDR2 LQKENI. This CDR3 comprises 14 residues. With 4 bases removed from V and 4 bases from J, the gap between germline ends came to 12 bases. In DNA form, the CDR3 reads TGTGCCAGCTCACTCAAGTCCACCGCAGATACGCAGTATTTT. Translating gives CASSLKSTADTQYF.